Below are 27 T cell receptor beta chains sequenced from a single sample in a study of monozygotic twins with inflammatory bowel disease. TCRdb re-analyzed the 5' RACE reads; it lists each CDR3 protein once, without DNA. The sample holds 350,000 to 400,000 distinct CDR3 sequences. The sample taken for sequencing was blood. The receptor set was obtained from a human donor with ulcerative colitis or Crohn's disease, or a healthy co-twin of an affected twin (not recorded which).

The chain carries TRBV4-3 and TRBJ1-2. The germline V gene encodes CDR1 LGHNA and CDR2 YSLEER. There are 17 residues in the CDR3. Here the CDR3 reads CASSQDRFGTTGGGYTF.

The chain couples TRBV29-1 to TRBJ2-1; TCRdb's D call, TRBD1, is unchecked because there is no DNA. The germline V gene has CDR1 SQVTM and CDR2 ANQGSEA. The length of the CDR3 is 12 residues. CDR3 sequence: CSVPGRVYEQFF.

V and J are TRBV15 and TRBJ2-7; TCRdb's D call, TRBD1, is unchecked because there is no DNA. CDR1 LNHNV and CDR2 YYDKDF come from the germline V gene (reference sequence). The CDR3 loop spans 13 amino acids. The CDR3 is CATSRGQTYEQYF.

The chain has TRBV27 and TRBJ2-3. Germline assignment: CDR1 MNHEY and CDR2 SMNVEV (reference sequence). The CDR3 covers 14 residues. The CDR3 spells CASSRRPLQVTQYF.

This chain joins TRBV6-5 and TRBJ2-2; with no DNA, the TCRdb D assignment of TRBD1 cannot be verified. This CDR3 region has 18 residues. Germline lookup yields CDR1 MNHEY and CDR2 SVGAGI. CDR3 amino acids: CASSYPSWDSPNTGELFF.

The chain has TRBV13 and TRBJ2-7; TCRdb designates TRBD1, a call that cannot be tested without DNA. Germline assignment: CDR1 PRHDT and CDR2 FYEKMQ (reference sequence). CDR3 size: 16 residues. CDR3 sequence: CASSPPGQMSSYEQYF.

This chain links TRBV6-5 with TRBJ2-7. The CDR3 length is 16 residues. Germline V CDR1 and CDR2: MNHEY, SVGAGI. The CDR3 is CASSYSRTRMTYEQYF.

The gene calls are TRBV5-1 and TRBJ2-2. This CDR3 is built from 16 residues. Per germline, CDR1 SGHRS and CDR2 YFSETQ. CDR3 residues: CASSLAPPTNTGELFF. Variable domain in full (rest from reference TRBV5-1 and TRBJ2-2): KAGVTQTPRYLIKTRGQQVTLSCSPISGHRSVSWYQQTPGQGLQFLFEYFSETQRNKGNFPGRFSGRQFSNSRSEMNVSTLELGDSALYLCASSLAPPTNTGELFFGEGSRLTVL.

The rearrangement links TRBV7-2 to TRBJ2-4. Germline lookup yields CDR1 SGHTA and CDR2 FQGNSA. This CDR3 has 14 amino acids. CDR3: CASSLEGGENIQYF.

The chain is built from TRBV6-5 and TRBJ1-6. Germline values: CDR1 MNHEY, CDR2 SVGAGI. The CDR3 contains 16 residues. The CDR3 here is CASSSEGQGPSSPLHF.

J is TRBJ2-3 and V is TRBV20-1; TCRdb's D gene call, TRBD2, goes unchecked for lack of DNA. The germline CDR1 and CDR2 sequences are DFQATT and SNEGSKA (reference sequence). This CDR3 comprises 14 residues. The CDR3 sequence is CSATPGLGTDTQYF.

The chain carries TRBV6-6 and TRBJ1-5; absent DNA, TCRdb's TRBD1 call cannot be checked. The germline V gene encodes CDR1 MNHNY and CDR2 SVGAGI (reference sequence). The CDR3 is 14 amino acids. CDR3 sequence reads: CASKGTGVGQPQHF.

V usage is TRBV7-9 and J usage is TRBJ2-7; without DNA, the TCRdb call of TRBD2 cannot be checked. CDR3 length equals 14 residues. Germline loops: CDR1 SEHNR, CDR2 FQNEAQ (reference sequence). The CDR3 reads CASSLLAGGNEQYF.

V and J are TRBV28 and TRBJ2-2; the TRBD1 assignment by TCRdb is unverifiable without DNA. Germline V gene lookup returns CDR1 MDHEN and CDR2 SYDVKM. The CDR3 sequence is 14 residues long. CDR3 loop: CASSFPGPVGELFF.

The CDR3 spells CASSPGSLSSYNSPLHF. The chain links TRBV18 to TRBJ1-6. Germline V gives CDR1 KGHSH, CDR2 LQKENI. The CDR3 runs to 17 residues.

The chain couples TRBV5-1 to TRBJ2-3; TCRdb picks TRBD2, but there is no DNA to check that call. Germline CDR1 is SGHRS and CDR2 is YFSETQ. The CDR3 consists of 16 residues. The CDR3 sequence is CASSRQLAGVPDTQYF. The whole variable domain, remainder taken from reference TRBV5-1 and TRBJ2-3, is KAGVTQTPRYLIKTRGQQVTLSCSPISGHRSVSWYQQTPGQGLQFLFEYFSETQRNKGNFPGRFSGRQFSNSRSEMNVSTLELGDSALYLCASSRQLAGVPDTQYFGPGTRLTVL.

The rearrangement joins TRBV6-2 or TRBV6-3 to TRBJ1-1. The CDR3 has 14 residues. Germline-derived CDR1 and CDR2 are MNHEY and SVGEGT. The CDR3 sequence: CASSYSRSATEAFF.

The chain couples TRBV27 to TRBJ2-5; TCRdb designates TRBD1, a call that cannot be tested without DNA. Germline assignment: CDR1 MNHEY and CDR2 SMNVEV (reference sequence). CDR3 size: 14 residues. The CDR3: CAKWTGPSQETQYF.

The chain recombines TRBV30 with TRBJ2-7; TCRdb calls TRBD1, which cannot be checked without DNA. Germline assignment: CDR1 GTSNPN and CDR2 SVGIG (reference sequence). The CDR3 sequence is 14 residues long. The CDR3 protein is CAWSTGTAPYEQYF.

This chain uses TRBV4-3 with TRBJ2-3; as DNA is missing, the TRBD2 call by TCRdb cannot be tested. CDR3 length equals 18 residues. The V gene's germline CDR1 is LGHNA and CDR2 YSLEER. The CDR3 sequence is CASSQLTTSGGITDTQYF.

This chain connects TRBV6-1 to TRBJ1-5. CDR3 length equals 16 residues. CDR1 and CDR2 from the germline V gene are MNHNS and SASEGT. The CDR3: CASSVLSGIGNQPQHF.

This chain links TRBV7-8 with TRBJ2-7. Per germline, CDR1 SGHVS and CDR2 FQNEAQ. CDR3 length equals 14 residues. The CDR3 loop reads CASSRLGRRYEQYF. Based on the CDR3 plus reference TRBV7-8 and TRBJ2-7, the full variable domain is GAGVSQSPRYKVAKRGQDVALRCDPISGHVSLFWYQQALGQGPEFLTYFQNEAQLDKSGLPSDRFFAERPEGSVSTLKIQRTQQEDSAVYLCASSRLGRRYEQYFGPGTRLTVT.

This chain joins TRBV27 and TRBJ2-2; TCRdb selects TRBD1, and the lack of DNA leaves this call unchecked. Germline lookup yields CDR1 MNHEY and CDR2 SMNVEV (reference sequence). This CDR3 is 15 amino acids long. CDR3 residues: CASSFGGSVTGELFF.

The V gene is TRBV6-1, the J gene TRBJ1-5; the TCRdb call, TRBD1, lacks DNA for checking. The CDR3 covers 15 residues. Germline-derived CDR1 and CDR2 are MNHNS and SASEGT. This chain's CDR3 is CASSKTGGSNQPQHF.

The chain couples TRBV27 to TRBJ2-4; TCRdb calls TRBD1, which cannot be checked without DNA. The CDR3 contains 20 residues. Germline values: CDR1 MNHEY, CDR2 SMNVEV (reference sequence). This CDR3 is CASSFRIRDRGLLAKNIQYF.

The chain couples TRBV6-1 to TRBJ2-1; without DNA, the TCRdb call of TRBD1 cannot be checked. The CDR3 runs to 16 residues. CDR1 MNHNS and CDR2 SASEGT come from the germline V gene. This CDR3 is CASSLTDRVFYNEQFF.

The chain has TRBV5-1 and TRBJ2-5; TCRdb lists TRBD1, though no DNA is available to test this call. CDR1 SGHRS and CDR2 YFSETQ come from the germline V gene. The length of the CDR3 is 13 residues. CDR3 amino acids: CASSPRQGETQYF.